This T cell receptor (beta chain) was obtained from a study of T-cell reconstitution after alpha-beta-depleted transplantation in children. The trim removed 6 bases at V and 4 bases at J, leaving 12 bases unmatched. This CDR3 is 16 amino acids long. The TCRbeta library was prepared with unique molecular identifiers. MiXCR was run by TCRdb on the PCR reads, yielding one entry per CDR3 protein. Among some 290,000 distinct CDR3 sequences listed, 9.9% were seen once. This clonotype was recorded many times. This chain uses TRBV12-3 or TRBV12-4 with TRBJ1-1; 9 nucleotides align to TRBD1. This clonotype was sampled from a human donor who donated a stem cell graft to a child with SCID. Specimen: PBMCs from the stem cell graft donor, collected from the stem cell graft. CDR3 bases: TGTGCCAGCAGCCGAAACAGGGGGCTGGACGGCACTGAAGCTTTCTTT. Translation gives CASSRNRGLDGTEAFF.